These T cell receptor beta chains were read from a single sample in a study of beta chain features in type 1 diabetes. The method was immunoSEQ multiplex PCR; TCRdb's version includes in-frame clones alone and lacks a portion of them. The table has fewer than 350,000 clones, around 7.3% seen once. What was sequenced was central memory CD4+ T cells from blood. The receptors originated from a woman between 18 and 29 years old in good health. Each CDR3 is given with its conserved first and last residue. D genes are given only for firm matches. The size field is filled for only some rows; it gives once, few, many or a size class.

V	D	J	size	DNA	CDR3
TRBV18	TRBD1	TRBJ2-2	NA	TGTGCCAGCTCACCACAGGGACAGAAGAACACCGGGGAGCTGTTTTTT	CASSPQGQKNTGELFF
TRBV4-1	NA	TRBJ1-1	NA	TGCGCCAGCAGCCAAGTTAAAAGGGCTGGGGGAGATACTGAAGCTTTCTTT	CASSQVKRAGGDTEAFF
TRBV7-8	NA	TRBJ2-1	many	TGTGCCAGCAGCTTAGATTCGGCCAGGCCCTACAATGAGCAGTTCTTC	CASSLDSARPYNEQFF
TRBV9	TRBD1	TRBJ2-7	few	TGTGCCAGCAGCGCCAACTACAGGGGAATCCACGAGCAGTACTTC	CASSANYRGIHEQYF
TRBV2	NA	TRBJ1-6	few	TGTGCCAGCAGAGGACGTACAGGGATCGGGCGGTATAATTCACCCCTCCACTTT	CASRGRTGIGRYNSPLHF
TRBV5-4	NA	TRBJ2-7	NA	TGCGCCAGCAGCCCAACGGGCCGAGCCTACGAGCAGTACTTC	CASSPTGRAYEQYF
TRBV7-6	NA	TRBJ2-3	many	TGTGCCAGCAGCTCCCGCCCCGAGACGGGAGATACGCAGTATTTT	CASSSRPETGDTQYF
TRBV10-3	TRBD1	TRBJ2-5	many	TGTGCCATCTCGGCCACAGGGGGCGAAGAGACCCAGTACTTC	CAISATGGEETQYF
TRBV9	TRBD1	TRBJ2-3	few	TGTGCCAGCAGTCGCCGGGACAGTTTCACAGATACGCAGTATTTT	CASSRRDSFTDTQYF
TRBV30	NA	TRBJ1-3	once	TGTGCCTGGGTAACTGGAAACACCATATATTTT	CAWVTGNTIYF
TRBV7-9	TRBD1	TRBJ2-1	many	TGTGCCAGCCTAACGCAGGGGGCCAATGATGAGCAGTTCTTC	CASLTQGANDEQFF
TRBV7-3	TRBD2	TRBJ2-2	NA	TGTGCCAGCAGCTTCCTCGGGAGCGGGAGGACCGGGGAGCTGTTTTTT	CASSFLGSGRTGELFF
TRBV18	NA	TRBJ2-1	NA	TGTGCCAGCTCGGCCCCTCCTCGGGGGAATGAGCAGTTCTTC	CASSAPPRGNEQFF
TRBV7-9	NA	TRBJ2-1	NA	TGTGCCAGCAGCTTTGTGGAAGGTTTCGTCCTCTTC	CASSFVEGFVLF
TRBV7-2	NA	TRBJ2-1	few	TGTGCCAGCAGCTCAAGCGGCAGAGTGAGTTCTAATGAGCAGTTCTTC	CASSSSGRVSSNEQFF
TRBV9	NA	TRBJ1-5	few	TGTGCCAGAGCCCTAAGGGATAGCAATCAGCCCCAGCATTTT	CARALRDSNQPQHF
TRBV2	NA	TRBJ2-3	many	TGTGCCAGCGGCTTTACGGAGGATACGCAGTATTTT	CASGFTEDTQYF
TRBV30	NA	TRBJ1-1	few	TGTGCCTGGAGTGTGGGGGCTGACACTGAAGCTTTCTTT	CAWSVGADTEAFF
TRBV7-2	TRBD2	TRBJ2-1	few	TGTGCCAGCAGCCCTAGCGGGAGTTACAATGAGCAGTTCTTC	CASSPSGSYNEQFF
TRBV7-2	NA	TRBJ1-1	few	TGTGCCAGCAGCTTTACCAGGGACGCTGAAGCTTTCTTT	CASSFTRDAEAFF
TRBV9	NA	TRBJ2-2	NA	TGTGCCAGCACCCCCCGAGGTGGGGGCAACACCGGGGAGCTGTTTTTT	CASTPRGGGNTGELFF
TRBV2	NA	TRBJ1-4	NA	TGTGCCAGCAGGGAGGGCGGAACTAATGAAAAACTGTTTTTT	CASREGGTNEKLFF
TRBV4-2	NA	TRBJ2-1	NA	TGTGCCAGCAGCCAAAACTGGGGGGGGCAATACAATGAGCAGTTCTTC	CASSQNWGGQYNEQFF
TRBV18	NA	TRBJ1-2	NA	TGTGCCAGCTCACCCGGCGCCGGCTATGGCTACACCTTC	CASSPGAGYGYTF
TRBV4-1	NA	TRBJ2-1	many	TGCGCCAGCAGCCAACGACCCTCTAACGTTGGGGGGCTCCTGGGCAATGAGCAGTTCTTC	CASSQRPSNVGGLLGNEQFF
TRBV11-3	NA	TRBJ2-6	NA	TGTGCCAGCAGCCAAGAATGGGCCAACGTCCTGACTTTC	CASSQEWANVLTF
TRBV2	NA	TRBJ2-3	many	TGTGCCAGCAGTGATCGGTTCGGCGCAGATACGCAGTATTTT	CASSDRFGADTQYF
TRBV7-9	NA	TRBJ2-1	few	TGTGCCAGCAGCTTCCTGGAAGGTGAGCAGTTCTTC	CASSFLEGEQFF
TRBV7-9	NA	TRBJ2-2	few	TGTGCCAGCAGCCCCTCCGGAACAGTCACCGGGGAGCTGTTTTTT	CASSPSGTVTGELFF
TRBV19	NA	TRBJ1-6	few	TGTGCCAGTAGCATGGGCGAACTGTATAATTCACCCCTCCACTTT	CASSMGELYNSPLHF
TRBV29-1	NA	TRBJ2-1	few	TGCAGCGTTGAGAGCAGAACCTACAATGAGCAGTTCTTC	CSVESRTYNEQFF
TRBV2	NA	TRBJ2-6	NA	TGTGCCAGCAGTGAGGGGGCCTCTGGGGCCAACGTCCTGACTTTC	CASSEGASGANVLTF
TRBV4-1	TRBD1	TRBJ2-4	few	TGCGCCAGCAGCCAAGAACAAGCCGGGACAGGGAAGGGGGCCAAAAACATTCAGTACTTC	CASSQEQAGTGKGAKNIQYF
TRBV27	NA	TRBJ2-6	NA	TGTGCCAGCCAAGTTGGGCCTGGGGCCAACGTCCTGACTTTC	CASQVGPGANVLTF
TRBV6-4	NA	TRBJ2-2	NA	TGTGCCAGCCCCTCCGGGGAGCTGTTTTTT	CASPSGELFF
TRBV7-2	NA	TRBJ2-2	NA	TGTGCCAGCAGTTACCAGCGGACCGGGGAGCTGTTTTTT	CASSYQRTGELFF
TRBV28	NA	TRBJ1-1	few	TGTGCCAGCAGCCAAGCTACCGGGACATCGAACACTGAAGCTTTCTTT	CASSQATGTSNTEAFF
TRBV7-8	NA	TRBJ1-1	NA	TGTGCCAGCAGCACCTGGGGGGTGGGGAACACTGAAGCTTTCTTT	CASSTWGVGNTEAFF
TRBV7-8	NA	TRBJ1-6	few	TGTGCCAGCAGCTCTTTAACGGGGAGCTCCTATAATTCACCCCTCCACTTT	CASSSLTGSSYNSPLHF
TRBV18	NA	TRBJ1-4	few	TGTGCCAGCAGCGCGGACGGTTATGAAAAACTGTTTTTT	CASSADGYEKLFF